The next 8 T cell receptor beta chains were all read from a single sample in a study of cytomegalovirus exposure and HLA in healthy donors. 13 Jbeta primers and 60 Vbeta primers were used for the PCR. Some clones are missing from TCRdb's copy, which holds only in-frame ones; the method was immunoSEQ multiplex PCR. The data contain about 170,000 clones, around 68% of them singletons. The sequenced sample was PBMCs. All receptors derive from a man aged 40-49 years in good health and CMV-seronegative.

The chain is built from TRBV2 and TRBJ2-3; TRBD1 might be the D (5 bases). The CDR3 is made up of 13 amino acids. V lost 4 bases to trimming and J lost 13 bases, with 18 bases between them. CDR1 SNHLY and CDR2 FYNNEI come from the germline V gene. As DNA, the CDR3 is TGTGCCAGCAGTGCCCCTCGTACTCTAGGGGAGTATTTT. Protein: CASSAPRTLGEYF. Filled out from reference TRBV2 and TRBJ2-3, the complete variable domain reads EPEVTQTPSHQVTQMGQEVILRCVPISNHLYFYWYRQILGQKVEFLVSFYNNEISEKSEIFDDQFSVERPDGSNFTLKIRSTKLEDSAMYFCASSAPRTLGEYFGPGTRLTVL.

This clone was seen only a few times. The V and J genes are TRBV11-2 and TRBJ1-1; 7 bases match TRBD1. The germline V gene encodes CDR1 SGHAT and CDR2 FQNNGV. This CDR3 contains 14 residues. The V gene end was trimmed by 7 bases and the J gene end by 2 bases; junction bases not matched to a gene: 7. DNA for the CDR3: TGTGCCAGCAACAATGACAGGGCCAACACTGAAGCTTTCTTT. It yields the protein CASNNDRANTEAFF.

The table lists this clone with a few counts. This rearrangement joins TRBV9 to TRBJ2-1, with a possible D match to TRBD2 (6 bases). Between the trimmed V and J ends, which lost 0 bases and 5 bases, there was a span of 15 bases. Germline assignment: CDR1 SGDLS and CDR2 YYNGEE. This CDR3 is 16 amino acids long. The CDR3 DNA reads TGTGCCAGCAGCGTAGACCCCAGCGGGCACAACAATGAGCAGTTCTTC. The encoded protein is CASSVDPSGHNNEQFF.

This clone was seen more than once but under ten times. CDR3: CASSSPTMIHEQYF. CDR3 in DNA: TGTGCCAGCAGCTCCCCGACTATGATCCACGAGCAGTACTTC. This sequence joins TRBV7-8 and TRBJ2-7; D perhaps matches TRBD2 (5 bases). The ends were cut back, 4 bases at V and 5 bases at J, with 15 bases in the middle. CDR3 length equals 14 residues. Germline CDR1 is SGHVS and CDR2 is FQNEAQ.

CDR3 region: CASRIQGTPTGELFF. DNA of the CDR3: TGTGCCAGCAGGATACAGGGGACTCCCACCGGGGAGCTGTTTTTT. This chain links TRBV27 with TRBJ2-2; a weak D match, TRBD1 (7 bases). This CDR3 spans 15 amino acids. Germline V gene data show CDR1 as MNHEY and CDR2 as SMNVEV (reference sequence). V was pared by 6 bases and J by 4 bases, with 15 bases between.

The chain is built from TRBV19 and TRBJ1-5, with 8 bases fitting TRBD1. The germline V gene has CDR1 LNHDA and CDR2 SQIVND (reference sequence). The CDR3 contains 19 residues. After removal of 5 bases from V and 0 bases from J, the junction contained 15 bases not matched to a gene. The CDR3 protein is CASSSPGTGLPYSNQPQHF. The DNA of the CDR3 is TGTGCCAGTAGTTCCCCCGGGACAGGACTACCCTATAGCAATCAGCCCCAGCATTTT.

V is TRBV7-2 and J is TRBJ2-1, with 13 nucleotides matching TRBD2. The ends lost 4 bases at V and 0 bases at J; junction bases unmatched: 6. Germline V lookup: CDR1 SGHTA, CDR2 FQGNSA. The CDR3 runs 18 residues. The CDR3 loop reads CASSSTSGGPSSYNEQFF. CDR3 DNA sequence: TGTGCCAGCAGCTCGACTAGCGGGGGGCCAAGCTCCTACAATGAGCAGTTCTTC.

The chain has TRBV5-1 and TRBJ2-2; D not resolved. Between the trimmed V and J ends, which lost 5 bases and 2 bases, there was a span of 10 bases. The CDR3 extends over 14 amino acids. Germline V CDR1 and CDR2: SGHRS, YFSETQ. The CDR3 spells CASSPTVNTGELFF. CDR3 bases: TGCGCCAGCAGTCCTACGGTCAACACCGGGGAGCTGTTTTTT. Full variable domain (outside the CDR3, taken from reference TRBV5-1 and TRBJ2-2): KAGVTQTPRYLIKTRGQQVTLSCSPISGHRSVSWYQQTPGQGLQFLFEYFSETQRNKGNFPGRFSGRQFSNSRSEMNVSTLELGDSALYLCASSPTVNTGELFFGEGSRLTVL.